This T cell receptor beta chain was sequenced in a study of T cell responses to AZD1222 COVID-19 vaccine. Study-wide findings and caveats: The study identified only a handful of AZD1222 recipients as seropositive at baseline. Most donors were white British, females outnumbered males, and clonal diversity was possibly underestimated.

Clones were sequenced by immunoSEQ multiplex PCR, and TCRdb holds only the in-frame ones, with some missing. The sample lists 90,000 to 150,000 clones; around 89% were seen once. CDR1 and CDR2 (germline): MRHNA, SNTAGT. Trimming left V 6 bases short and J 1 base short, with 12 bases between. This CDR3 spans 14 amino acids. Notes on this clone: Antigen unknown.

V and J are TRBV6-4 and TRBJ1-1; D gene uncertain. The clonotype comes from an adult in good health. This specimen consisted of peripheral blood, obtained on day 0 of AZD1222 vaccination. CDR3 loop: CASRGSAANTEAFF. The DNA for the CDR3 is TGTGCCAGCAGAGGGTCGGCGGCGAACACTGAAGCTTTCTTT.